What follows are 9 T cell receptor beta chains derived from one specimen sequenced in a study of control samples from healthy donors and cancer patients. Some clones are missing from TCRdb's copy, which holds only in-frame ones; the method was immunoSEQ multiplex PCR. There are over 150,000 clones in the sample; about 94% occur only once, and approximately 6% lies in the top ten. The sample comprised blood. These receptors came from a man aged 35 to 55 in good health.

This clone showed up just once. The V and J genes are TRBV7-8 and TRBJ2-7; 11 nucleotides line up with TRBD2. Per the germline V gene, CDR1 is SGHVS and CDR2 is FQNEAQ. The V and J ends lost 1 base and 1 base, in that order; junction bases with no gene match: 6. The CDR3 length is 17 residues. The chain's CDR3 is CASSLEGSGGASYEQYF. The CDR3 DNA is TGTGCCAGCAGCTTAGAAGGTAGCGGGGGGGCATCCTACGAGCAGTACTTC.

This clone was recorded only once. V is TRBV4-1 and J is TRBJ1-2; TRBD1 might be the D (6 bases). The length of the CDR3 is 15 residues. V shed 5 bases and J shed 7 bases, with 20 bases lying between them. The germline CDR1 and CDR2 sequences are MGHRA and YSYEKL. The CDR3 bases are TGCGCCAGCAGCTTCAACCCAGGGGAATCGACTGGCTACACCTTC. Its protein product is CASSFNPGESTGYTF.

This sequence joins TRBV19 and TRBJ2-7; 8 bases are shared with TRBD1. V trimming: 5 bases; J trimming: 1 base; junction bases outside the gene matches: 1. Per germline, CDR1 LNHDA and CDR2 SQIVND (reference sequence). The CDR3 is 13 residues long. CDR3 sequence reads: CASSRQGSYEQYF. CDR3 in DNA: TGTGCCAGTAGTCGACAGGGGTCCTACGAGCAGTACTTC.

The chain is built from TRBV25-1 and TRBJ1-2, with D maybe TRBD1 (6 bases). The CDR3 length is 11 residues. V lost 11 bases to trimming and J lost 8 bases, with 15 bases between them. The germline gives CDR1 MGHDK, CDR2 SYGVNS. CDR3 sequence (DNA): TGTGCCTCGGGGGCAGGGTCGGGCTACACCTTC. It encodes CASGAGSGYTF.

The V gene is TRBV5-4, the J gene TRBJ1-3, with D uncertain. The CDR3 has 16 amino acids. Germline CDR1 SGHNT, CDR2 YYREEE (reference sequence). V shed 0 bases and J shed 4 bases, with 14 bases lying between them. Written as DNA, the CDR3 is TGTGCCAGCAGCTTGGGGGCAGGATCGTCAGGAAACACCATATATTTT. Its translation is CASSLGAGSSGNTIYF.

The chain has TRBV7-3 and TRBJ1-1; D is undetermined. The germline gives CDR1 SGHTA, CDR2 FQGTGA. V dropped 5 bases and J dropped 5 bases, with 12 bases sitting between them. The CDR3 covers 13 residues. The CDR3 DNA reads TGTGCCAGCAGCGCCTCTCTGGGGACTGAAGCTTTCTTT. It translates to CASSASLGTEAFF.

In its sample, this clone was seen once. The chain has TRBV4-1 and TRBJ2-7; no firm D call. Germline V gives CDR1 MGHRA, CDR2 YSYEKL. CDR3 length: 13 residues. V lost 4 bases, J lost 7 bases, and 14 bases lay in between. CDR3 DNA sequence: TGCGCCAGCAGCCCGGCAGGTTCGCTAGAGCAGTACTTC. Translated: CASSPAGSLEQYF.

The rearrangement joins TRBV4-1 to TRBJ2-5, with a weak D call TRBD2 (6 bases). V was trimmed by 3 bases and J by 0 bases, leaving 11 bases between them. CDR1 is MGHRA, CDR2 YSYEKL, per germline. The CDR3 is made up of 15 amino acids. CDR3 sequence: CASSQGPGDQETQYF. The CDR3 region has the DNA TGCGCCAGCAGCCAGGGCCCGGGGGACCAAGAGACCCAGTACTTC.

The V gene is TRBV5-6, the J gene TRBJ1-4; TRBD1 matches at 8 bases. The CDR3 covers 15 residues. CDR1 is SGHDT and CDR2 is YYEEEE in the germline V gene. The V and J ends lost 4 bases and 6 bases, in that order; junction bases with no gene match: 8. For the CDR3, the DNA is TGTGCCAGCAGCACAAGCGGACAGGGCGATGAAAAACTGTTTTTT. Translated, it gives CASSTSGQGDEKLFF.